Listed below are T cell receptor beta chains from one sample, sequenced in a study of shared clonotypes between healthy human individuals. Profiling relied on immunoSEQ multiplex PCR, and the TCRdb table lists in-frame clones only, not all of them. The data show over 400,000 clones, about 96% seen once. Specimen: naive CD4+ T cells sorted from blood. The source is a woman aged 30 to 39 in good health. Both conserved end residues are part of each CDR3. The D gene is left open where the match is weak.

TRBJ2-1 TRBV19 TRBD1 CASSHRDREYNEQFF TGTGCCAGTAGTCACCGGGACAGGGAGTACAATGAGCAGTTCTTC
TRBJ2-3 TRBV29-1 . CSVGGRGGTDTQYF TGCAGCGTAGGTGGTAGAGGCGGCACAGATACGCAGTATTTT
TRBJ1-1 TRBV10-2 . CASSEVLGENTEAFF TGCGCCAGCAGTGAGGTACTGGGAGAGAACACTGAAGCTTTCTTT
TRBJ1-1 TRBV11-3 . CASSLEGGGKAFF TGTGCCAGCAGCTTAGAAGGGGGAGGTAAAGCTTTCTTT
TRBJ2-1 TRBV11-3 . CASSLGGWGSYNEQFF TGTGCCAGCAGCTTAGGTGGGTGGGGGTCCTACAATGAGCAGTTCTTC
TRBJ2-7 TRBV13 . CASSHRGWKSYEQYF TGTGCCAGCAGCCACCGAGGGTGGAAGTCCTACGAGCAGTACTTC
TRBJ2-3 TRBV6-5 . CASSYLADSTDTQYF TGTGCCAGCAGTTACCTAGCAGATAGCACAGATACGCAGTATTTT
TRBJ2-5 TRBV27 . CASWQLQETQYF TGTGCCAGCTGGCAGTTACAAGAGACCCAGTACTTC
TRBJ1-1 TRBV19 TRBD1 CASSMPQGVNTEAFF TGTGCCAGTAGTATGCCCCAGGGGGTTAACACTGAAGCTTTCTTT
TRBJ2-7 TRBV28 . CACSGHYEQYF TGTGCCTGCTCGGGACACTACGAGCAGTACTTC
TRBJ2-7 TRBV28 . CASSFEGATREQYF TGTGCCAGCAGTTTCGAAGGCGCCACCCGGGAGCAGTACTTC